The rows below give T cell receptor beta chains drawn from one sample of a study of beta chain features in type 1 diabetes. Sequencing was performed with immunoSEQ multiplex PCR; in TCRdb, only in-frame clones are kept and a portion is missing. This repertoire shows 70,000 to 95,000 clones, 30% to 35% found once; its top ten account for 0.45%. Sequencing was performed on stem cell memory CD4+ T cells from blood. The receptors derive from a woman between 18 and 30 years old in good health. Each CDR3 is given with its conserved first and last residue. A D gene is named only where the DNA matches it firmly. Size is stated for part of the rows, as once, few or many counts, or as a class when the clone is expanded.

clone_size	d_call	v_call	j_call	cdr3_aa	cdr3_nt
-	-	TRBV27	TRBJ1-1	CASSLRTANSEAFF	TGTGCCAGCAGTTTAAGGACAGCTAATTCTGAAGCTTTCTTT
few	TRBD2	TRBV27	TRBJ2-5	CASSFPGRNQYF	TGTGCCAGCAGTTTCCCCGGGAGGAACCAGTACTTC
-	TRBD2	TRBV2	TRBJ2-5	CASMPGLALETQYF	TGTGCCAGCATGCCGGGACTAGCACTGGAGACCCAGTACTTC
many	-	TRBV30	TRBJ2-4	CAWSPPGNIQYF	TGTGCCTGGAGTCCCCCCGGAAACATTCAGTACTTC
few	-	TRBV30	TRBJ1-4	CAWSPINEKLFF	TGTGCCTGGAGTCCTATCAATGAAAAACTGTTTTTT
-	TRBD1	TRBV2	TRBJ1-5	CASSFTGENQPQHF	TGTGCCAGCAGTTTTACAGGGGAAAATCAGCCCCAGCATTTT
-	-	TRBV7-2	TRBJ2-7	CASSFGLAGGEQYF	TGTGCCAGCAGCTTTGGGCTAGCCGGTGGCGAGCAGTACTTC
-	-	TRBV4-3	TRBJ1-1	CASSLQGDTEAFF	TGCGCCAGCAGCCTACAGGGTGACACTGAAGCTTTCTTT
once	-	TRBV19	TRBJ1-3	CASSNYATGPSGNTIYF	TGTGCCAGTAGTAACTACGCGACAGGCCCCTCTGGAAACACCATATATTTT
few	-	TRBV29-1	TRBJ2-7	CSVEAGRAGEQYF	TGCAGCGTTGAAGCTGGCAGGGCTGGGGAGCAGTACTTC
-	-	TRBV7-2	TRBJ2-2	CASSLDRPGAGELFF	TGTGCCAGCAGCTTAGACCGGCCGGGGGCCGGGGAGCTGTTTTTT
-	-	TRBV7-8	TRBJ1-1	CASSLVGTGWWNTEAFF	TGTGCCAGCAGCTTAGTGGGAACAGGGTGGTGGAACACTGAAGCTTTCTTT
few	TRBD1	TRBV5-1	TRBJ1-2	CASSWGQGVYGYTF	TGCGCCAGCAGCTGGGGACAGGGGGTCTATGGCTACACCTTC
-	-	TRBV7-9	TRBJ1-4	CASSLLGGANEKLFF	TGTGCCAGCAGCTTATTGGGCGGGGCTAATGAAAAACTGTTTTTT
-	-	TRBV7-2	TRBJ2-3	CASSLAASSTDTQYF	TGTGCCAGCAGCTTAGCGGCCAGTAGCACAGATACGCAGTATTTT
-	-	TRBV5-1	TRBJ1-2	CASRDGGARNYGYTF	TGCGCCAGCAGGGATGGGGGGGCGCGGAACTATGGCTACACCTTC
few	-	TRBV4-1	TRBJ2-1	CASSNLGGRSRVREQFF	TGCGCCAGCAGCAACTTAGGAGGGCGGTCAAGAGTTCGGGAGCAGTTCTTC
few	TRBD1	TRBV9	TRBJ1-5	CASSVDGQGPQPQHF	TGTGCCAGCAGCGTCGACGGACAGGGTCCTCAGCCCCAGCATTTT
-	TRBD1	TRBV5-4	TRBJ1-2	CASSRFGTGGVDYGYTF	TGTGCCAGCAGCCGGTTCGGGACAGGGGGCGTCGACTATGGCTACACCTTC
few	-	TRBV30	TRBJ1-2	CAWNSVYGYTF	TGTGCCTGGAACTCGGTCTATGGCTACACCTTC
-	TRBD2	TRBV5-1	TRBJ2-2	CASSREGLGVIGELFF	TGCGCCAGCAGTCGCGAAGGACTAGGGGTGATCGGGGAGCTGTTTTTT
few	-	TRBV7-9	TRBJ2-5	CASSLVGGEETQYF	TGTGCCAGCAGCTTAGTGGGGGGAGAAGAGACCCAGTACTTC
few	TRBD2	TRBV10-2	TRBJ2-1	CASSDLRAGEQFF	TGCGCCAGCAGTGATTTAAGAGCGGGAGAGCAGTTCTTC
few	-	TRBV5-1	TRBJ2-7	CASRHPQGYEQYF	TGCGCCAGCAGACATCCCCAGGGGTACGAGCAGTACTTC